This TCR beta chain originates from a study of T cell responses to AZD1222 COVID-19 vaccine. Comments on this clone: Antigen unknown.

The table came from immunoSEQ multiplex PCR; TCRdb's copy has only in-frame clones and leaves some out. The table records 90,000 to 120,000 clones, 87% of them present only once. From germline, CDR1 is LGHNA and CDR2 YSLEER. The CDR3 length is 18 residues. Trimming cost V 2 bases and J 6 bases; bases outside gene matches: 9. Study-level findings and limits: The peak T cell response came first, and repertoires were sampled only after it. The donor group comprised mostly white British people and more females; the analysis possibly underestimated clonal diversity. Epitopes outside B.1.351 and B.1.1.7 mutated regions reportedly drew nearly half of spike TCRs.

The sample here was peripheral blood, taken on day 0 of AZD1222 vaccination. The V and J genes are TRBV4-3 and TRBJ2-2; TRBD2 matches at 13 bases. This TCR derives from an adult in good health. Written as DNA, the CDR3 is TGCGCCAGCAGCCAAACGTTCGGGACTAGCGGGAAGCCCGGGGAGCTGTTTTTT. Translated, it gives CASSQTFGTSGKPGELFF.